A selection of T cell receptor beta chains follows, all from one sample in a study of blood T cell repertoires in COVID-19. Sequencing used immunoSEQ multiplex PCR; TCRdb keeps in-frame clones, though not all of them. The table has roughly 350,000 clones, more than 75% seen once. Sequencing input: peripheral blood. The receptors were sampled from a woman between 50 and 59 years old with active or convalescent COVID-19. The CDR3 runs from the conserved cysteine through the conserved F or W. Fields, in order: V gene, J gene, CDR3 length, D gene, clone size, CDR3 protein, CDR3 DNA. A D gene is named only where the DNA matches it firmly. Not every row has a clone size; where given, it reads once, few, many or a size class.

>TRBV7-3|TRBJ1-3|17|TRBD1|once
CASSSFGTGNTGNTIYF
TGTGCCAGCAGCTCCTTCGGGACAGGGAACACTGGAAACACCATATATTTT
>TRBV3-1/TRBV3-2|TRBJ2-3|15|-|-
CASSQFDSDTDTQYF
TGTGCCAGCAGCCAATTCGACAGCGACACAGATACGCAGTATTTT
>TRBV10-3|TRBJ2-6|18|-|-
CAISVSAGQESGANVLTF
TGTGCCATCAGTGTGTCGGCAGGGCAGGAATCTGGGGCCAACGTCCTGACTTTC
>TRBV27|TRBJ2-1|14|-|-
CASRRLTGDNEQFF
TGTGCCAGCAGACGCCTCACCGGGGACAATGAGCAGTTCTTC
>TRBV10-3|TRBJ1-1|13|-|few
CAISGGQNTEAFF
TGTGCCATCAGTGGAGGACAGAACACTGAAGCTTTCTTT
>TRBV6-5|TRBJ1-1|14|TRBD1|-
CASSYRQDRFEAFF
TGTGCCAGCAGTTACCGACAGGACAGGTTCGAAGCTTTCTTT
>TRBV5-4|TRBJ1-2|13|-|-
CASSLDINYGYTF
TGTGCCAGCAGCTTAGACATTAACTATGGCTACACCTTC
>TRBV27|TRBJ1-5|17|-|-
CASSSRATGGGNQPQHF
TGTGCCAGCAGTTCACGTGCGACCGGGGGGGGCAATCAGCCCCAGCATTTT
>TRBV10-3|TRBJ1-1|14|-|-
CAIRRQQMNTEAFF
TGTGCCATCAGGAGACAGCAAATGAACACTGAAGCTTTCTTT
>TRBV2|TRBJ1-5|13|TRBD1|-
CASSEARTGPQHF
TGTGCCAGCAGTGAAGCTAGGACAGGACCCCAGCATTTT
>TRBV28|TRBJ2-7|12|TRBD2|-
CASTGTSREQYF
TGTGCCAGCACGGGGACTAGCCGTGAGCAGTACTTC
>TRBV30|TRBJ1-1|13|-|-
CAWSVFGGTEAFF
TGTGCCTGGAGTGTTTTTGGAGGGACTGAAGCTTTCTTT
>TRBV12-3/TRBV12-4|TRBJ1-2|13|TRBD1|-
CASSSGQGRGYTF
TGTGCCAGCAGTTCTGGACAGGGTCGGGGCTACACCTTC
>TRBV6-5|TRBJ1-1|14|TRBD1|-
CASSYDTGGTEAFF
TGTGCCAGCAGTTATGATACAGGGGGCACTGAAGCTTTCTTT
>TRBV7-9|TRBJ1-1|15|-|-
CASSPLWGVGTEAFF
TGTGCCAGCAGCCCTCTGTGGGGGGTGGGGACTGAAGCTTTCTTT
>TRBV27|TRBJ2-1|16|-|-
CASSLGLGLSYNEQFF
TGTGCCAGCAGTTTAGGTCTAGGTCTCTCCTACAATGAGCAGTTCTTC
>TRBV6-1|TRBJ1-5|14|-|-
CASSDRGINQPQHF
TGTGCCAGCAGTGACAGGGGAATTAATCAGCCCCAGCATTTT
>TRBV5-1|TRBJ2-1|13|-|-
CASSFGDYNEQFF
TGCGCCAGCAGCTTTGGAGACTACAATGAGCAGTTCTTC
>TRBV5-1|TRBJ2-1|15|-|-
CASSPREPTYNEQFF
TGCGCCAGCAGTCCCCGGGAGCCCACCTACAATGAGCAGTTCTTC
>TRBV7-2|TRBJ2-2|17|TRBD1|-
CASSSSRTGLGTGELFF
TGTGCCAGCAGCTCGAGTAGGACAGGGCTGGGCACCGGGGAGCTGTTTTTT
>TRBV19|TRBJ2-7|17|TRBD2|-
CASSITSGGLIPYEQYF
TGTGCCAGTAGTATAACTAGCGGGGGCCTTATCCCCTACGAGCAGTACTTC
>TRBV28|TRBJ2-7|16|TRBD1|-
CASRARGQKSSYEQYF
TGTGCCAGCAGGGCTCGGGGACAGAAGAGCTCCTACGAGCAGTACTTC
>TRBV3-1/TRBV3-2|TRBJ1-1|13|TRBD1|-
CASSLTGYSEAFF
TGTGCCAGCAGCCTGACAGGGTATTCTGAAGCTTTCTTT
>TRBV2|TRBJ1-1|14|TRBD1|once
CASSEALTGAEAFF
TGTGCCAGCAGTGAAGCCCTGACAGGGGCTGAAGCTTTCTTT
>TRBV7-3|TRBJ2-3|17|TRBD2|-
CASSPSGGAYGTDTQYF
TGTGCCAGCAGCCCCAGCGGGGGGGCCTATGGCACAGATACGCAGTATTTT
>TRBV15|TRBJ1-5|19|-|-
CATSRATLGVFGANQPQHF
TGTGCCACCAGCAGAGCGACACTCGGTGTTTTTGGGGCGAATCAGCCCCAGCATTTT
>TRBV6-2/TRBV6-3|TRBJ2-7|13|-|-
CASSRPEGREQYF
TGTGCCAGCAGCCGGCCAGAGGGCCGCGAGCAGTACTTC
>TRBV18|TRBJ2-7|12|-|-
CASSPPEGQQYF
TGTGCCAGCTCACCACCCGAGGGTCAGCAGTACTTC
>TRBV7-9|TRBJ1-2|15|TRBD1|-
CASSPGRDSNYGYTF
TGTGCCAGCAGCCCAGGTCGGGACAGCAACTATGGCTACACCTTC
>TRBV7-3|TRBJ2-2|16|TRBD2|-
CASSRGTSGGSGELFF
TGTGCCAGCAGCAGAGGGACTAGCGGGGGCTCCGGGGAGCTGTTTTTT
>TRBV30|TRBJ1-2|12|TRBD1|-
CAWSLGQGAITF
TGTGCCTGGAGTCTGGGACAGGGGGCCATCACCTTC
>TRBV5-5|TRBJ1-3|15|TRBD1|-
CASSPGQVSGNTIYF
TGTGCCAGCAGCCCGGGACAGGTCTCTGGAAACACCATATATTTT
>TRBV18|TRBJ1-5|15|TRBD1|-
CASSPLTGVGQPQHF
TGTGCCAGCTCACCACTTACAGGGGTCGGTCAGCCCCAGCATTTT
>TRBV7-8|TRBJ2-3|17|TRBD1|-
CASSLAPRGRAPHTQYF
TGTGCCAGCAGCTTAGCCCCCAGGGGGCGGGCCCCCCATACGCAGTATTTT
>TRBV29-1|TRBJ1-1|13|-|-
CSVLGVSDTEAFF
TGCAGCGTGCTAGGGGTATCGGACACTGAAGCTTTCTTT
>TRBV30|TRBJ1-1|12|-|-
CAWSVDGGLAFF
TGTGCCTGGAGTGTTGATGGGGGCCTCGCTTTCTTT
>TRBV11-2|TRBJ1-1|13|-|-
CASSLETGNQAFF
TGTGCCAGCAGCTTAGAGACAGGTAATCAAGCTTTCTTT
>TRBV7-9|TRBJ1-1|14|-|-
CASSLTDGGTEAFF
TGTGCCAGCAGCCTAACGGACGGGGGCACTGAAGCTTTCTTT
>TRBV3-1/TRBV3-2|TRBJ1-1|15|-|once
CASSQVWGGNTEAFF
TGTGCCAGCAGCCAAGTGTGGGGGGGGAACACTGAAGCTTTCTTT
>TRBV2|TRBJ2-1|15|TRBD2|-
CAISGLAGIYNEQFF
TGTGCCATAAGTGGGCTAGCGGGAATTTACAATGAGCAGTTCTTC
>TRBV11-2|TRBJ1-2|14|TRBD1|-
CASSLSTGIYGYTF
TGTGCCAGCAGCTTATCGACAGGGATCTATGGCTACACCTTC
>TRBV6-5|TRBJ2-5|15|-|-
CATGGPPPLSETQYF
TGTGCCACCGGGGGTCCTCCACCGCTATCGGAGACCCAGTACTTC
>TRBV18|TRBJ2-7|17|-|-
CASSPPVRTVYSYEQYF
TGTGCCAGCTCACCACCCGTCCGGACAGTCTATTCCTACGAGCAGTACTTC
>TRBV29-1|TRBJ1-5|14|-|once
CSVAEQESNQPQHF
TGCAGCGTTGCGGAACAGGAGTCCAATCAGCCCCAGCATTTT
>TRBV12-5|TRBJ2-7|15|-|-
CASGRHHTISYEQYF
TGTGCTAGTGGGCGACATCATACCATCTCCTACGAGCAGTACTTC
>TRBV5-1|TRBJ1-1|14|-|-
CASSLVPGSTEAFF
TGCGCCAGCAGCTTGGTCCCCGGTTCCACTGAAGCTTTCTTT
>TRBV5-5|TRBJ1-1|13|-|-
CASSWQGNTEAFF
TGTGCCAGCAGCTGGCAGGGAAACACTGAAGCTTTCTTT
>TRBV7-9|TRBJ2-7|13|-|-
CASSIKTQGEQYF
TGTGCCAGCAGCATCAAAACCCAGGGGGAGCAGTACTTC
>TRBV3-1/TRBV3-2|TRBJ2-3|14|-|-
CASSQGRMTDTQYF
TGTGCCAGCAGCCAGGGGAGGATGACAGATACGCAGTATTTT
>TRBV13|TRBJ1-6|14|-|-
CASSLAEGVSPLHF
TGTGCCAGCAGCTTAGCGGAGGGAGTATCACCCCTCCACTTT
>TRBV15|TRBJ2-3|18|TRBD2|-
CATSRDHRLAGGTDTQYF
TGTGCCACCAGCAGAGATCATCGGCTAGCGGGAGGCACAGATACGCAGTATTTT